This T cell receptor beta chain came from a study of T cell responses to AZD1222 COVID-19 vaccine (dated by TCRdb to about 2021). Looking at the study overall: AZD1222 recipients with second doses at about 4 weeks or about 12 weeks were pooled, because spike-specific TCR depth and breadth did not differ between schedules. TCR sequencing covered 230 or so trial participants: 207 given two doses of AZD1222 and about 26 given two doses of MenACWY control vaccine. Trial participants were enrolled into age subgroups of 18-55, 56-69 and 70-plus years, which contained about 150, 27 and 61 TCR-sequenced participants, respectively. What the study reported, not specific to this receptor: Conclusions about previously exposed vaccinees are limited, since just five or six AZD1222 recipients were seropositive for SARS-CoV-2 at baseline. The 56-69-year group was small, and its depth increase did not reach significance, likely because of low power. Nearly half of unique spike-specific TCRs reportedly recognized epitopes outside regions mutated in the B.1.351 and B.1.1.7 variants. Spike-specific TCR breadth and depth rose significantly after two AZD1222 doses compared with day 0 and with MenACWY recipients. No day 14 peak-response samples were available, so repertoires were characterized only after the peak T cell response. Most participants were white British and females outnumbered males, and the authors suggested that clonal diversity may have been underestimated. CD4 TCRs associated with the vaccine covered the entire spike protein, and the dominant responses were in regions 160-218 and 743-854.

From the cysteine through the phenylalanine, the CDR3 covers 10 amino acids. The CDR3 DNA has 30 bases and is translated from base 1. The CDR3 regions of human TCRbeta chains were analyzed by immunosequencing. As for the original processing: TCRs in the repertoires were compared against a reference library of SARS-CoV-2-specific TCRs that had been generated with the MIRA antigen-specificity platform. Breadth was defined as the fraction of unique TCRs that were SARS-CoV-2-associated, and depth was defined as the fraction of total T cells that were SARS-CoV-2-associated. Using the MIRA data, every spike-specific TCR was mapped to the spike region that the TCR reacted to and assigned to either a CD4 or a CD8 class. Log10-transformed breadth and depth values were compared by one-way ANOVA with Sidak's multiple comparisons tests. The immuneACCESS repertoire file appears here via TCRdb, limited to in-frame rearrangements. These files lack a portion of the clones; in checked studies, under half of the deficit traces to unresolved V genes, and the cause of the others is not known. The V and J calls and clone size were taken over from that table, and D and trimming were inferred from the DNA. Recorded for this sample are around 160,000 clones; about 93% of them occurred a single time. In total, the top ten clones hold approximately 2% of the sample.

About this clone: Its antigen has not been determined. No much larger clone is present one base from it, and per-base qualities are unavailable.

The time point label, as the study defines it: baseline before first vaccination. Vaccinee samples came from UK trials COV001 and COV002, including a single-blind randomized controlled phase 2/3 trial of AZD1222 (ChAdOx1 nCoV-19) in healthy adults. For TCRbeta chain sequencing, PBMC samples from trial participants were taken at day 0 and at day 28 after the second dose. The input for sequencing was peripheral blood, taken on day 0 of AZD1222 vaccination. The sequence joins TRBV12-2 to TRBJ2-7; TRBD2, the D gene given by the table, was not confirmed from the DNA. TRBV12-2 is a pseudogene segment. This receptor was taken from an adult in good health. The DNA is TGTGCATTCCCGCTCCGGGAGCAGTACTTC. Its translation is CAFPLREQYF.